These 19 T cell receptor beta chains were sequenced from one sample in a study of T cells after yellow fever vaccination. TCRdb reprocessed the 5' RACE reads via MiXCR and lists one record per CDR3 protein. The sample has under 200,000 distinct CDR3 sequences, approximately 10% seen once; the top ten hold less than 40%. The sequences come from CD8+ T cells sorted from PBMCs, collected 15 days after the yellow fever booster vaccination. These receptors were collected from a man aged 18-30 years who received the YFV17D yellow fever vaccine.

The chain links TRBV9 to TRBJ2-2; 10 bases map to TRBD1. V shed 2 bases and J 7 bases; nucleotides not matched to a gene: 5. Germline V gene lookup returns CDR1 SGDLS and CDR2 YYNGEE. The CDR3 has 15 residues. The CDR3 coding sequence is TGTGCCAGCAGCGTCCGGGACAGGGGTGGCGGGGAGCTGTTTTTT. Residues: CASSVRDRGGGELFF.

This chain uses TRBV7-9 with TRBJ1-2, with D unresolved. V was clipped by 4 bases and J by 6 bases, with 18 bases between them. This CDR3 is 15 amino acids long. Looked up from germline, CDR1 is SEHNR and CDR2 is FQNEAQ (reference sequence). Here the CDR3 DNA reads TGTGCCAGCAGCTCAACTCGCCGGGTGGCTAATGGCTACACCTTC. Amino acid sequence: CASSSTRRVANGYTF.

This clonotype was recorded many times. This sequence joins TRBV14 and TRBJ1-1; 7 bases match TRBD1. In germline, CDR1 is SGHDN, CDR2 FVKESK. The CDR3 sequence is 14 residues long. V lost 1 base to trimming and J lost 5 bases; unmatched junction nucleotides: 4. The CDR3 protein is CASSQGGGWTEAFF. The DNA for the CDR3 is TGTGCCAGCAGCCAAGGAGGGGGCTGGACTGAAGCTTTCTTT.

This clonotype was seen many times. The rearrangement joins TRBV20-1 to TRBJ2-1; D is possibly TRBD1 (5 bases). Looked up from germline, CDR1 is DFQATT and CDR2 is SNEGSKA (reference sequence). The CDR3 loop spans 14 amino acids. V was shortened by 4 bases and J by 6 bases, with 16 bases between the two germline ends. This chain's CDR3 is CSATPSGRVNEQFF. CDR3 in DNA: TGCAGTGCTACCCCATCCGGCAGGGTCAATGAGCAGTTCTTC.

The J gene is TRBJ1-1, the V gene TRBV28, with 7 bases that match TRBD1. CDR3 length equals 15 residues. In germline, CDR1 is MDHEN, CDR2 SYDVKM. The junction had 5 bases not matched to a gene; V was cut back by 4 bases and J by 0 bases. CDR3 sequence reads: CASSSGTAMNTEAFF. The CDR3 region has the DNA TGTGCCAGCAGTTCCGGGACAGCTATGAACACTGAAGCTTTCTTT.

This sequence joins TRBV5-1 and TRBJ2-6; D is perhaps TRBD1 (5 bases). V lost 5 bases and J lost 0, with 15 bases in between. CDR3 length: 17 amino acids. Germline CDR1 is SGHRS and CDR2 is YFSETQ. The CDR3 DNA reads TGCGCCAGCAGTCGTGACAGAAGCCTCTCTGGGGCCAACGTCCTGACTTTC. Its translation is CASSRDRSLSGANVLTF.

This clonotype was seen more than once but under ten times. The junction differs from germline at one of its ends, possibly a read error. J is TRBJ2-3 and V is TRBV7-7, with D tentatively TRBD1 or TRBD2 (5 bases each). CDR1 and CDR2 from the germline V gene are SSHAT and FNYEAQ (reference sequence). The CDR3 spans 14 residues. CDR3 residues: CASSRDVYTDTQYF. Here the CDR3 DNA reads TGTGCTAGCAGTCGGGACGTTTACACAGATACGCAGTATTTT.

This clonotype occurred a few times. This chain links TRBV20-1 with TRBJ1-2, with unresolved D. Germline CDR1 is DFQATT and CDR2 is SNEGSKA (reference sequence). The CDR3 spans 14 residues. Trimming left V 1 base short and J 1 base short, with 10 bases between. This CDR3 is CSARAGQLNYGYTF. The DNA of the CDR3 is TGCAGTGCTAGAGCGGGCCAGCTTAACTATGGCTACACCTTC.

The V call is TRBV6-1, the J call TRBJ2-7; TRBD2 agrees at 16 bases. The germline gives CDR1 MNHNS, CDR2 SASEGT. The CDR3 length is 18 residues. The V and J ends lost 6 bases and 1 base, in that order; junction bases with no gene match: 9. The CDR3 reads CASRRPGLAGGRSYEQYF. CDR3 DNA: TGTGCCAGCAGACGCCCGGGACTAGCGGGGGGGCGGTCCTACGAGCAGTACTTC.

This clonotype occurred a few times. The chain couples TRBV4-1 to TRBJ2-3, with a weak D call TRBD1 (7 bases). V was trimmed by 4 bases and J by 3 bases, leaving 17 bases between them. CDR3 length: 16 amino acids. Germline V gene data show CDR1 as MGHRA and CDR2 as YSYEKL. The DNA of the CDR3 is TGCGCCAGCAGCCGCGGGATTGACAGGGCAACAGATACGCAGTATTTT. Protein product: CASSRGIDRATDTQYF.

This clonotype has a handful of counts. The chain carries TRBV5-6 and TRBJ2-5, with a weak D call TRBD1 (6 bases). CDR1 and CDR2 from the germline V gene are SGHDT and YYEEEE. The CDR3 covers 14 residues. V lost 7 bases, J lost 6 bases, and 19 bases lay in between. The CDR3 DNA follows: TGTGCCAGCGGGGCCTCAGGGGTGCCGAAGACCCAGTACTTC. It is translated as CASGASGVPKTQYF.

This clonotype has just a few counts. The V and J genes are TRBV4-3 and TRBJ2-3, with D perhaps matching TRBD2 (6 bases). Trimming pared 0 bases from V and 5 bases from J, leaving 18 bases between. The CDR3 is made up of 17 amino acids. From germline, CDR1 is LGHNA and CDR2 YSLEER. The CDR3 loop is CASSQEPAGSGGDTQYF. The CDR3 DNA is TGCGCCAGCAGCCAAGAGCCCGCAGGGTCCGGGGGAGATACGCAGTATTTT.

This clonotype was picked up many times. J is TRBJ2-7 and V is TRBV12-3 or TRBV12-4, with TRBD2 matching over 8 bases. V gave up 8 bases and J gave up 5 bases; unmatched junction bases: 11. The CDR3 length is 14 residues. The CDR3 reads CASLVGLALHEQYF. CDR3 nucleotide sequence: TGTGCCAGCCTTGTAGGACTAGCTCTCCACGAGCAGTACTTC.

This clonotype was observed a handful of times. The J gene is TRBJ2-7, the V gene TRBV5-1; 7 nucleotides align to TRBD1. Germline values: CDR1 SGHRS, CDR2 YFSETQ. The CDR3 is made up of 14 amino acids. V lost 1 base, J lost 3 bases, and 4 bases stayed unmatched. CDR3 sequence (DNA): TGCGCCAGCAGCTTGTTACCAGGGGGCTACGAGCAGTACTTC. Its protein product is CASSLLPGGYEQYF.

This clonotype was recorded a few times. CDR3 protein: CASTGQARGEQFF. The CDR3 DNA reads TGTGCCAGCACTGGACAGGCGAGGGGTGAGCAGTTCTTC. The chain combines TRBV7-9 with TRBJ2-1; 7 bases fit TRBD1. Germline CDR1 reads SEHNR; CDR2 reads FQNEAQ (reference sequence). There are 13 residues in the CDR3. J was trimmed by 9 bases and V by 7 bases; bases with no gene match: 9.

The V call is TRBV7-6, the J call TRBJ1-3; possibly TRBD1 for D (6 bases). V lost 3 bases and J 0 bases, leaving 9 bases between the germline ends. The CDR3 runs to 15 residues. CDR1 SGHVS and CDR2 FNYEAQ come from the germline V gene. DNA of the CDR3: TGTGCCAGCAGCTTGACAGGCCGCTCTGGAAACACCATATATTTT. Encoded protein: CASSLTGRSGNTIYF.

In its sample, this clonotype was seen many times. The chain uses TRBV6-5 and TRBJ2-1; 7 nucleotides agree with TRBD2. V dropped 0 bases and J dropped 0; count of bases not matched to a gene: 5. The CDR3 loop spans 17 amino acids. Germline values: CDR1 MNHEY, CDR2 SVGAGI. CDR3 sequence: CASSYSIAGSSYNEQFF. The CDR3 DNA reads as TGTGCCAGCAGTTACTCCATAGCGGGTAGCTCCTACAATGAGCAGTTCTTC.

The rearrangement joins TRBV5-1 to TRBJ2-2; 9 positions agree with TRBD1. V lost 4 bases and J lost 1; bases outside the gene matches: 5. Germline CDR1 is SGHRS and CDR2 is YFSETQ. This CDR3 is 16 amino acids long. The CDR3 here is CASSVQGARNTGELFF. The CDR3 DNA sequence: TGCGCCAGCAGCGTACAGGGGGCCCGGAACACCGGGGAGCTGTTTTTT.

This clonotype was detected ten times or more. V is TRBV4-3 and J is TRBJ2-3; 12 bases fit TRBD2. The CDR3 contains 17 residues. Per the germline V gene, CDR1 is LGHNA and CDR2 is YSLEER. V shed 3 bases and J 2 bases; nucleotides not matched to a gene: 6. The CDR3 reads CASSHDGLAGFTDTQYF. In DNA, the CDR3 is TGCGCCAGCAGCCATGATGGACTAGCGGGGTTCACAGATACGCAGTATTTT.